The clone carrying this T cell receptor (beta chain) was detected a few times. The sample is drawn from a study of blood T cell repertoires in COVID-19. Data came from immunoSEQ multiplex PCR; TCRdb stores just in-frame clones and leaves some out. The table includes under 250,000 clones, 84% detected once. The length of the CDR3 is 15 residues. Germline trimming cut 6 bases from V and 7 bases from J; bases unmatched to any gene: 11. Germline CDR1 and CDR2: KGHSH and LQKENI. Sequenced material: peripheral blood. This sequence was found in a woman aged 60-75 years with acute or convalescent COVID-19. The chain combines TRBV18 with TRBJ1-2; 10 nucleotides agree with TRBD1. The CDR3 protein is CASSRRDRGEGGYTF. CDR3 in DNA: TGTGCCAGCTCGCGCCGGGACAGGGGAGAGGGTGGCTACACCTTC.